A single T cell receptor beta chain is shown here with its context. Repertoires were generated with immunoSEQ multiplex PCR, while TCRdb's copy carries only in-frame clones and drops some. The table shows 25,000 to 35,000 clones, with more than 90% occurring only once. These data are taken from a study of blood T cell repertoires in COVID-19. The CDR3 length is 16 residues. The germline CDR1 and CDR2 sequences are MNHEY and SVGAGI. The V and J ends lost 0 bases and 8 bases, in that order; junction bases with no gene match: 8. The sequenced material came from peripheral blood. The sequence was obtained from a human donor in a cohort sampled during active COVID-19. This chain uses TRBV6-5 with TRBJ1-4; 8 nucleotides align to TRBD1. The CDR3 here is CASSYSRGTGGEKLFF. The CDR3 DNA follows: TGTGCCAGCAGTTACTCGAGAGGGACAGGCGGAGAAAAACTGTTTTTT.